The present entry profiles one T cell receptor beta chain with its context. The data belong to a study of blood T cell repertoires in COVID-19. Overall study: Italy, Spain and the United States were the sources of the convalescent and acute COVID-19 samples. From T cells, B-cell-depleted T cells, or PBMCs came the material, which was cDNA or gDNA.

As processed by the authors: Amplification from reference gene primers served as the basis for estimated nucleated cell counts. Produced via immunoSEQ multiplex PCR; TCRdb's table is partial and in-frame only. The DNA gave D and trimming, while V, J and clone size come from that table. The sample holds approximately 170,000 clones, around 72% seen once. What was sequenced was peripheral blood. This clonotype was obtained from a woman aged 80 or over with acute or convalescent COVID-19.

The CDR3 bases are TGTGCCAGCAGCGGCCGGGATCCCCCCTACGAGCAGTACTTC. This gives the protein CASSGRDPPYEQYF. The chain couples TRBV9 to TRBJ2-7; D possibly corresponds to TRBD2 (5 bases). V dropped 3 bases and J dropped 2 bases, with 12 bases sitting between them. CDR1 is SGDLS and CDR2 is YYNGEE in the germline V gene. The CDR3 spans 14 residues.